This T cell receptor (beta chain) was retrieved from a study of CD8+CD57+ T cells in acquired aplastic anemia. Germline CDR1 is DFQATT and CDR2 is SNEGSKA (reference sequence). The CDR3 length is 13 residues. V gave up 6 bases and J gave up 5 bases, with 13 bases separating them. Genomic DNA acted as the template from which TCR beta VDJ combination and CDR3 sequence profiling were carried out. TCRdb recomputed calls from the reads with MiXCR, one row per CDR3 protein. This table has fewer than 250,000 distinct CDR3 sequences, around 45% appearing once. Sequencing involved patients with CD8+CD57+ cell expansion previously shown by flow cytometry. Everyone among the patients had severe acquired aplastic anemia.

Sequenced material: sorted CD4+, CD8+, or CD8+CD57+ T cells (not recorded which) from PBMCs. The receptor's source is a human donor with aplastic anemia. This rearrangement joins TRBV20-1 to TRBJ1-4; possible D gene TRBD1, 5 bases. This CDR3 is CSARKGPNEKLFF. The CDR3 nucleotides read TGCAGTGCCCGAAAGGGACCCAATGAAAAACTGTTTTTT.